Listed here are 19 T cell receptor beta chains from one sample, sequenced in a study of response to subunit inactivated influenza vaccine. Using its own MiXCR run on the RT-PCR reads, TCRdb lists one record per CDR3 protein. The sample lists hundreds of thousands of distinct CDR3 sequences; roughly 27% were seen once. This material consisted of CD4+ T cells sorted from PBMCs, taken roughly 5 days after vaccination. The receptors were gathered from a man between 50 and 59 years old who received an inactivated influenza vaccine.

V and J are TRBV5-1 and TRBJ2-7; the match to TRBD2 covers 9 bases. V lost 4 bases and J lost 5; bases outside the gene matches: 13. Per germline, CDR1 SGHRS and CDR2 YFSETQ. The CDR3 runs 16 residues. Here the CDR3 reads CASSLRFSGSVHEQYF. The CDR3 region has the DNA TGCGCCAGCAGCCTAAGATTTAGCGGGAGCGTCCACGAGCAGTACTTC.

The chain couples TRBV5-1 to TRBJ2-7; D is possibly TRBD2 (7 bases). Germline CDR1 and CDR2: SGHRS and YFSETQ. There are 16 residues in the CDR3. The ends were cut back, 0 bases at V and 4 bases at J, with 17 bases in the middle. The CDR3 sequence: CASSLDGGGLSYEQYF. CDR3 in DNA: TGCGCCAGCAGCTTGGACGGCGGGGGCCTTTCTTACGAGCAGTACTTC.

V and J are TRBV11-2 and TRBJ2-1, with 14 bases lining up with TRBD2. J gave up 8 bases and V 5 bases, and 5 bases lay outside the gene matches. Germline lookup yields CDR1 SGHAT and CDR2 FQNNGV. This CDR3 has 15 amino acids. The CDR3 sequence: CASSVTSGGAHEQFF. The CDR3 DNA reads as TGTGCCAGCAGCGTGACTAGCGGGGGGGCCCATGAGCAGTTCTTC. Combining the CDR3 with reference TRBV11-2 and TRBJ2-1 gives the whole variable domain EAGVAQSPRYKIIEKRQSVAFWCNPISGHATLYWYQQILGQGPKLLIQFQNNGVVDDSQLPKDRFSAERLKGVDSTLKIQPAKLEDSAVYLCASSVTSGGAHEQFFGPGTRLTVL.

The J gene is TRBJ2-7, the V gene TRBV20-1; 11 nucleotides agree with TRBD2. V was clipped by 3 bases and J by 5 bases; unmatched bases: 6. Germline V gene data show CDR1 as DFQATT and CDR2 as SNEGSKA (reference sequence). The CDR3 extends over 14 amino acids. The CDR3 loop is CSARGTSGTDEQYF. The CDR3 DNA reads TGCAGTGCTAGGGGGACTAGCGGAACGGACGAGCAGTACTTC.

The chain recombines TRBV5-1 with TRBJ2-3; 14 nucleotides match TRBD2. There are 17 residues in the CDR3. Trimming took 4 bases from V and 1 from J; bases not matched to a gene: 5. In germline, CDR1 is SGHRS, CDR2 YFSETQ. For the CDR3, the DNA is TGCGCCAGCAGCGCCCCGGGACTAGCGGGAGGCACAGATACGCAGTATTTT. Translation gives CASSAPGLAGGTDTQYF.

This clonotype was counted a few times. V and J are TRBV6-5 and TRBJ1-1; D remains unclear. The CDR3 has 13 residues. Per the germline V gene, CDR1 is MNHEY and CDR2 is SVGAGI. Deletions cut 2 bases from V and 6 bases from J, with 10 bases between. The CDR3 sequence: CASSYLGKPEAFF. CDR3 nucleotides: TGTGCCAGCAGTTACCTAGGTAAACCTGAAGCTTTCTTT.

The gene calls are TRBV4-2 and TRBJ2-2; 13 bases align to TRBD2. The ends lost 1 base at V and 1 base at J; junction bases unmatched: 3. CDR3 size: 18 residues. CDR1 is LGHNA and CDR2 is YNFKEQ in the germline V gene. Here the CDR3 reads CASSQVTSGGKNTGELFF. The CDR3 bases are TGTGCCAGCAGCCAAGTGACTAGCGGGGGGAAGAACACCGGGGAGCTGTTTTTT.

This chain connects TRBV10-3 to TRBJ2-1; D not resolved. Germline-derived CDR1 and CDR2 are ENHRY and SYGVKD. This CDR3 is built from 15 residues. V was trimmed by 4 bases and J by 2 bases, leaving 12 bases between them. The CDR3: CAISGSARTYNEQFF. The CDR3 nucleotides read TGTGCCATCAGTGGGTCGGCGCGAACCTACAATGAGCAGTTCTTC.

The chain recombines TRBV7-2 with TRBJ2-1; 8 nucleotides agree with TRBD2. J was trimmed by 5 bases and V by 3 bases; bases with no gene match: 6. This CDR3 comprises 15 residues. Germline V gene sequence: CDR1 SGHTA, CDR2 FQGNSA. The CDR3 region is CASSLVAGYDNEQFF. In DNA, the CDR3 is TGTGCCAGCAGCTTGGTAGCGGGGTACGACAATGAGCAGTTCTTC.

This clonotype has only a few counts. V usage is TRBV18 and J usage is TRBJ2-2; 9 bases agree with TRBD2. V shed 3 bases, J shed 3 bases, and the junction held 5 bases outside the gene matches. Per germline, CDR1 KGHSH and CDR2 LQKENI. CDR3 length: 16 residues. The CDR3 sequence: CASSPRSGGHTGELFF. The CDR3 nucleotides are TGTGCCAGCTCACCTCGTAGCGGGGGCCACACCGGGGAGCTGTTTTTT.

The J gene is TRBJ1-1, the V gene TRBV6-1; 8 bases line up with TRBD1. The length of the CDR3 is 14 residues. Germline trimming cut 3 bases from V and 4 bases from J; bases unmatched to any gene: 4. Per the germline V gene, CDR1 is MNHNS and CDR2 is SASEGT. The DNA of the CDR3 is TGTGCCAGCAGTGACTACAGGGGGATCACTGAAGCTTTCTTT. Its protein product is CASSDYRGITEAFF.

The gene calls are TRBV20-1 and TRBJ2-5; D remains ambiguous. The CDR3 totals 12 residues. The germline V gene has CDR1 DFQATT and CDR2 SNEGSKA (reference sequence). V was cut by 6 bases and J by 5 bases, with 13 bases left in between. CDR3 amino acids: CSAPWLGETQYF. CDR3 nucleotide sequence: TGCAGTGCGCCCTGGCTCGGGGAGACCCAGTACTTC.

The chain recombines TRBV6-5 with TRBJ2-7, with 10 bases that match TRBD2. With V trimmed by 0 bases and J by 5 bases, 4 bases remained unmatched. The CDR3 has 15 amino acids. Looked up from germline, CDR1 is MNHEY and CDR2 is SVGAGI. The CDR3 is CASSYSQLAGHEQYF. CDR3 bases: TGTGCCAGCAGTTACTCGCAACTAGCGGGGCACGAGCAGTACTTC.

The rearrangement links TRBV5-1 to TRBJ2-5; TRBD2 is a possible D gene (6 bases). Germline assignment: CDR1 SGHRS and CDR2 YFSETQ. Trimming pared 0 bases from V and 1 base from J, leaving 13 bases between. The CDR3 runs 16 residues. The CDR3 coding sequence is TGCGCCAGCAGCTTGGGGCCCGGGAGCTTCCAAGAGACCCAGTACTTC. Its protein is CASSLGPGSFQETQYF.

The chain uses TRBV10-3 and TRBJ1-2; no firm D call. Germline V CDR1 and CDR2: ENHRY, SYGVKD. There are 12 residues in the CDR3. V lost 0 bases to trimming and J lost 8 bases, with 7 bases between them. The CDR3 is CAISESLSGYTF. The CDR3 DNA sequence: TGTGCCATCAGTGAGTCGTTGTCGGGCTACACCTTC.

This clonotype was detected once. The chain joins TRBV6-1 to TRBJ2-3, with 11 bases identical to TRBD2. Germline V lookup: CDR1 MNHNS, CDR2 SASEGT. V lost 6 bases and J lost 9; bases outside the gene matches: 8. The CDR3 extends over 14 amino acids. The CDR3 sequence: CASRRSSGRTTQYF. In DNA, the CDR3 is TGTGCCAGCAGACGGTCTAGCGGGAGGACCACGCAGTATTTT.

The chain carries TRBV28 and TRBJ2-3; D ambiguous. The V end lost 8 bases, the J end lost 4 bases, and 13 bases lay between the germline ends. This CDR3 is 13 amino acids long. The germline CDR1 and CDR2 sequences are MDHEN and SYDVKM. CDR3 sequence reads: CASRAQSPDTQYF. CDR3 coding DNA: TGTGCCAGCCGCGCTCAGAGCCCAGATACGCAGTATTTT.

This sequence joins TRBV20-1 and TRBJ2-3; D is tentatively TRBD1 or TRBD2 (5 bases each). Looked up from germline, CDR1 is DFQATT and CDR2 is SNEGSKA (reference sequence). V gave up 6 bases and J gave up 4 bases, with 17 bases separating them. This CDR3 contains 14 residues. The CDR3 region is CSARGPIRADTQYF. In DNA form, the CDR3 reads TGCAGTGCGAGGGGACCCATCCGCGCAGATACGCAGTATTTT.

The rearrangement links TRBV10-3 to TRBJ2-3; TRBD2 aligns across 7 bases. The germline gives CDR1 ENHRY, CDR2 SYGVKD. The CDR3 has 17 amino acids. Trimming removed 4 bases from V and 0 bases from J; junction bases left unmatched: 10. The CDR3 bases are TGTGCCATCAGTGGGACGAAAGGGGAGGGTAGCACAGATACGCAGTATTTT. Translating it yields CAISGTKGEGSTDTQYF.